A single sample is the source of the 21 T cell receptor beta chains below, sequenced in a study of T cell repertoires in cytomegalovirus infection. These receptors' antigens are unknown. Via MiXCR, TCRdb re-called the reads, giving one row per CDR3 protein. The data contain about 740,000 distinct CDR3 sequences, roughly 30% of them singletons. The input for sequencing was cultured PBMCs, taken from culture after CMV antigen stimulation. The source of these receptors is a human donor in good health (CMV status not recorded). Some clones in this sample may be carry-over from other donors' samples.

This chain's CDR3 is CASSGPPARANTGELFF. CDR3 DNA: TGTGCCAGCAGTGGACCCCCGGCCAGGGCGAACACCGGGGAGCTGTTTTTT. This chain uses TRBV28 with TRBJ2-2, with a weak D call TRBD1 (5 bases). V dropped 5 bases and J dropped 0 bases, with 16 bases sitting between them. Germline lookup yields CDR1 MDHEN and CDR2 SYDVKM. This CDR3 is built from 17 residues. The full variable domain, completed using reference TRBV28 and TRBJ2-2, is DVKVTQSSRYLVKRTGEKVFLECVQDMDHENMFWYRQDPGLGLRLIYFSYDVKMKEKGDIPEGYSVSREKKERFSLILESASTNQTSMYLCASSGPPARANTGELFFGEGSRLTVL.

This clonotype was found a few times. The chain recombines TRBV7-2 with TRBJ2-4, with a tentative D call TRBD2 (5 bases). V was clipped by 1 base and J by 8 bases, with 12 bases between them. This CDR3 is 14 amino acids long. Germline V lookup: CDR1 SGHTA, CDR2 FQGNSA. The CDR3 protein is CASSLVSSGDIQYF. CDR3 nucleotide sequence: TGTGCCAGCAGCTTAGTGTCGTCCGGGGACATTCAGTACTTC.

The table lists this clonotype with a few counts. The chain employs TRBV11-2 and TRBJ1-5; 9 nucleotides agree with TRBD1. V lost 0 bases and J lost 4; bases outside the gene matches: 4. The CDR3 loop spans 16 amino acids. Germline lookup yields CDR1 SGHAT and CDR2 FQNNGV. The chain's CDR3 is CASSLDRGQGNQPQHF. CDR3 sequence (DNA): TGTGCCAGCAGCTTAGATCGGGGACAGGGTAATCAGCCCCAGCATTTT.

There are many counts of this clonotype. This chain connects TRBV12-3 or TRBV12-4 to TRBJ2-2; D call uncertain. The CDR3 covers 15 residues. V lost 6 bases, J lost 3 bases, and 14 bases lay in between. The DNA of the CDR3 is TGTGCCAGCAGAAAGACACACGACTACACCGGGGAGCTGTTTTTT. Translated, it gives CASRKTHDYTGELFF.

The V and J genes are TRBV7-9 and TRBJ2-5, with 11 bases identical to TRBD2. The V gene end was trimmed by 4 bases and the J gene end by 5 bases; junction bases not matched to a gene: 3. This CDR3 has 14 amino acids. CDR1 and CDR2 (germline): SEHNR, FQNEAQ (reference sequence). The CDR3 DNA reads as TGTGCCAGCAGCTCCGTAGCGGGAGGGGAGACCCAGTACTTC. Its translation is CASSSVAGGETQYF.

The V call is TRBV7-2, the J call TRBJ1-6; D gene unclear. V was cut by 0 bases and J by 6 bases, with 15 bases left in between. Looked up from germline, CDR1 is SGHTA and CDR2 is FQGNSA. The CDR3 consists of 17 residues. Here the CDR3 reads CASSLALHRTINSPLHF. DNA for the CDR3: TGTGCCAGCAGCTTAGCGTTGCATAGGACCATTAATTCACCCCTCCACTTT.

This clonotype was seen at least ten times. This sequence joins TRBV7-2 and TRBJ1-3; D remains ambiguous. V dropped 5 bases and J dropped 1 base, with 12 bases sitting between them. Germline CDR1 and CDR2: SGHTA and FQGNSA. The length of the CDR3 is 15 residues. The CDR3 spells CASSQYAGSGNTIYF. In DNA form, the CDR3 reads TGTGCCAGCAGCCAGTACGCGGGATCTGGAAACACCATATATTTT.

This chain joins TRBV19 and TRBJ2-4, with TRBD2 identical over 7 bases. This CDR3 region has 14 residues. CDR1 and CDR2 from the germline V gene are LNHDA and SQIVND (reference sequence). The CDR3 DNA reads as TGTGCTTCCAGTAGGGTCCAGGGAGGGGACATTCAGTACTTC. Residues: CASSRVQGGDIQYF.

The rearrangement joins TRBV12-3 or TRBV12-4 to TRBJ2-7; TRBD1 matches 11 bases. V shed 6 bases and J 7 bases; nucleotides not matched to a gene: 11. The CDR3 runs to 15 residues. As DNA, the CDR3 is TGTGCCAGCAGCTCTCCGGGACAGGGGGTTGGAGAGCAGTACTTC. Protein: CASSSPGQGVGEQYF.

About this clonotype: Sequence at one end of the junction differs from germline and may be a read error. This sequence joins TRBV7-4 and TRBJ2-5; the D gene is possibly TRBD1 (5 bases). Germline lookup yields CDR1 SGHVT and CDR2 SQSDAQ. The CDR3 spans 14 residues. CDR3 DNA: TGTGACAGCAGCTTATCGTCCAGGGCTGAGACCCAGTACTTC. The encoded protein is CDSSLSSRAETQYF.

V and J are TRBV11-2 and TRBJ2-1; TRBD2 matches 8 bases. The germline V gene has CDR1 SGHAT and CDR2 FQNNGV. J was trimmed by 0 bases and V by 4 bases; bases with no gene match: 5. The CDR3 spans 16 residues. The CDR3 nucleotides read TGTGCCAGCAGCTATGCGGGAGGACGCTCCTACAATGAGCAGTTCTTC. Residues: CASSYAGGRSYNEQFF.

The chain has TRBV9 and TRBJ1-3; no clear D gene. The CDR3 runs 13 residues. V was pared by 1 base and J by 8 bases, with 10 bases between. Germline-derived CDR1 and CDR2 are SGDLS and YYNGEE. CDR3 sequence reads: CASSVSPRDTIYF. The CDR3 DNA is TGTGCCAGCAGCGTAAGCCCGCGGGACACCATATATTTT.

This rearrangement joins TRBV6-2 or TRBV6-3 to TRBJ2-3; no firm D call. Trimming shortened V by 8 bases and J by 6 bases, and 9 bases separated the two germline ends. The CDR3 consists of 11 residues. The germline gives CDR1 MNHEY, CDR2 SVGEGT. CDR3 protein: CASQDWDTQYF. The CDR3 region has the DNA TGTGCCAGCCAAGACTGGGATACGCAGTATTTT.

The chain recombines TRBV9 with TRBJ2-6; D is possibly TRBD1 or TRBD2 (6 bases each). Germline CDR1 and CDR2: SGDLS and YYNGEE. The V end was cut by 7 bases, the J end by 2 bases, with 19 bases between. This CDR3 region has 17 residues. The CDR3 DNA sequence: TGTGCCAGCCGGGGGACACCCGGGGGTGCTGGGGCCAACGTCCTGACTTTC. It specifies CASRGTPGGAGANVLTF.

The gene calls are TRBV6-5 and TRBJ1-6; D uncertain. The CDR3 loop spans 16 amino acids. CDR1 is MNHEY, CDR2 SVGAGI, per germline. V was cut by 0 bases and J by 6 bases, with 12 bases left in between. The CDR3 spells CASSYSTRVFNSPLHF. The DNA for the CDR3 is TGTGCCAGCAGTTACTCCACCCGCGTATTTAATTCACCCCTCCACTTT.

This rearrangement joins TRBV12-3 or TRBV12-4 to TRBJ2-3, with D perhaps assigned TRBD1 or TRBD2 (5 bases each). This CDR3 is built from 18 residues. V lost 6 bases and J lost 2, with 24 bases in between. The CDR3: CASRPNNAGTPHTDTQYF. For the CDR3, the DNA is TGTGCCAGCAGACCCAACAACGCCGGGACCCCCCACACAGATACGCAGTATTTT.

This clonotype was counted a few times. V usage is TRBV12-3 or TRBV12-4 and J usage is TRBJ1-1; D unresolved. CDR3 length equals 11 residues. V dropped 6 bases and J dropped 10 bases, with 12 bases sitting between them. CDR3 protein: CASRVGMGAFF. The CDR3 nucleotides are TGTGCCAGCAGAGTGGGGATGGGAGCTTTCTTT.

CDR3 amino acids: CASSTSRTSGGNEQFF. CDR3 coding DNA: TGTGCCAGCTCCACCAGTAGGACTAGCGGGGGCAATGAGCAGTTCTTC. The chain combines TRBV18 with TRBJ2-1; 13 bases line up with TRBD2. This CDR3 comprises 16 residues. The V segment lost 6 bases and the J segment 6 bases; nucleotides outside the gene matches: 8. The V gene's germline CDR1 is KGHSH and CDR2 LQKENI.

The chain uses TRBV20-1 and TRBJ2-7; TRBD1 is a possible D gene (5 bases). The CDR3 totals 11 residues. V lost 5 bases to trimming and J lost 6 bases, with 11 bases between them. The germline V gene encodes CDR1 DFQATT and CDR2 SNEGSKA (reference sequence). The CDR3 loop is CSARQPSEQYF. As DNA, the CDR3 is TGCAGTGCTCGACAGCCCTCCGAGCAGTACTTC.

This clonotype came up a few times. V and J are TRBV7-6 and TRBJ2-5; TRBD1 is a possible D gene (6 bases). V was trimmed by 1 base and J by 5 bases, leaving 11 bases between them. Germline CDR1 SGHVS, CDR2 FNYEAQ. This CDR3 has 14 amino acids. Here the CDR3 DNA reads TGTGCCAGCAGCTTAGGGGACGACAGGGAGACCCAGTACTTC. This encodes CASSLGDDRETQYF.

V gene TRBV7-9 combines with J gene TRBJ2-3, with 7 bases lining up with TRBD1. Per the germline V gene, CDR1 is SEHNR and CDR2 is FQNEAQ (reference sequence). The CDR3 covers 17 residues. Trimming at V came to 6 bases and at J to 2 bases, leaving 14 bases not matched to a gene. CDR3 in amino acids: CASRPQTGTEYTDTQYF. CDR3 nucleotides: TGTGCCAGCAGACCTCAGACAGGGACGGAATACACAGATACGCAGTATTTT.